This is a list of T cell receptor beta chains from one sample in a study of CD8+ T cells in alopecia areata. Only in-frame clones appear in the TCRdb table, and some are missing; sequencing was by immunoSEQ multiplex PCR. The table has about 64,000 clones, around 47% seen once. The specimen sequenced was NKG2D-low CD8+ T cells sorted from blood. The source of these receptors is a human donor with alopecia areata. The CDR3 runs from the conserved cysteine through the conserved F or W. Fields, in order: V gene, J gene, CDR3 protein.

TRBV9	.	CASSGGLASGYEQYF
TRBV29-1	TRBJ1-1	CSVWAGNTEAFF
TRBV9	TRBJ2-7	CASSVEEGAYEQYF
TRBV5-1	TRBJ2-3	CASSLAGGTDTQYF
TRBV7-8	TRBJ2-5	CASSLVDSLKETQYF
TRBV28	TRBJ2-7	CASSLWAGLVDEQYF
TRBV15	TRBJ1-1	CATSSEAEAFF
TRBV14	TRBJ2-1	CASSIRRVYNEQFF
TRBV27	TRBJ2-3	CASSLLLGGPTDTQYF
TRBV7-2	TRBJ2-3	CASSRSGGLTDTQYF
TRBV7-4	TRBJ2-7	CASSFRDFGSYEQYF
TRBV18	TRBJ2-5	CASSPTGGNQETQYF
TRBV28	TRBJ2-7	CASSHGLAGYEQYF
TRBV19	TRBJ1-2	CASSMSNNYGYTF
TRBV29-1	TRBJ2-1	CSVVLGGPYNEQFF
TRBV28	TRBJ2-1	CASSPNNEFYNEQFF
TRBV5-1	TRBJ2-7	CASSWGTAYEQYF
TRBV5-1	TRBJ1-1	CASSLVINTEAFF
TRBV4-3	TRBJ2-2	CASSQDSEIGELFF
TRBV5-6	TRBJ2-7	CASSSAQRMAHEQYF
TRBV19	TRBJ2-1	CASSILLYNEQFF
TRBV21-1	TRBJ2-5	CASLEETQYF
TRBV4-3	TRBJ2-6	CASSQDMVSGANVLTF
TRBV13	TRBJ2-7	CASSLGGRGHEQYF
TRBV9	TRBJ2-3	CASSVAFQRTDTQYF
TRBV7-9	TRBJ2-7	CASSPRTGPYEQYF
TRBV5-1	TRBJ2-1	CASSIKGSYNEQFF
TRBV19	TRBJ1-6	CASSIGANNSPLHF
TRBV4-3	TRBJ2-7	CASSQEYSSRDEQYF
TRBV29-1	TRBJ2-7	CSVDVAGYEQYF
TRBV7-2	TRBJ1-2	CASSPGGPYGYTF
TRBV10-3	TRBJ2-7	CAISLDLHEQYF
TRBV9	TRBJ2-7	CASSVGSGTGVYEQYF
TRBV6-1	TRBJ2-7	CASSTRALDYEQYF
TRBV4-2	TRBJ2-1	CASSQNLRGLAGGEQFF
TRBV7-2	TRBJ2-1	CASSPLGGRNEQFF
TRBV5-1	TRBJ1-2	CASSLNRDSLNYGYTF
TRBV4-2	TRBJ2-2	CASSQGDRDTGELFF
TRBV25-1	TRBJ1-1	CASSVKGWGTTNTEAFF
TRBV29-1	TRBJ2-7	CSVDDPSDYEQYF
TRBV7-9	TRBJ2-7	CASSLGLGYEQYF
TRBV7-9	TRBJ2-5	CASSFEGGSLQETQYF